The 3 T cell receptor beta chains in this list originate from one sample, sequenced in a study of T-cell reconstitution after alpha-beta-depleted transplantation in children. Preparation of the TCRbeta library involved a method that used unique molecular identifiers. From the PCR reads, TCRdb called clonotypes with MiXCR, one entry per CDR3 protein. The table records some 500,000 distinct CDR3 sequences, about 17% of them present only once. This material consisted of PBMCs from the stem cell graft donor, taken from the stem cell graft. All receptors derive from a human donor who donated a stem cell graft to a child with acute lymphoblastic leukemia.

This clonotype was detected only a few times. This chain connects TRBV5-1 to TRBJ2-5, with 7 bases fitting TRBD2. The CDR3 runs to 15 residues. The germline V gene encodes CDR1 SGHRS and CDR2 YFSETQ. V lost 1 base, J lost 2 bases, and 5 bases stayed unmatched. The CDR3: CASSLPSGAQETQYF. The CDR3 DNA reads TGCGCCAGCAGCTTGCCCAGCGGGGCGCAAGAGACCCAGTACTTC.

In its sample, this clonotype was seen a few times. Here the CDR3 DNA reads TGTGCCAGTAAGAACAGCCTGAACACTGAAGCTTTCTTT. It encodes CASKNSLNTEAFF. V usage is TRBV19 and J usage is TRBJ1-1; D remains ambiguous. V was clipped by 7 bases and J by 0 bases, with 9 bases between them. The germline CDR1 and CDR2 sequences are LNHDA and SQIVND (reference sequence). The CDR3 loop spans 13 amino acids.

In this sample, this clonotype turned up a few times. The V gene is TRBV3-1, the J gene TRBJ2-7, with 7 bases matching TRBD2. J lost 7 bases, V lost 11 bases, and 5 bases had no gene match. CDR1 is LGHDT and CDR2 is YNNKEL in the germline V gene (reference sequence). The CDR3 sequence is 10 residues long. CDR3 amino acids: CAVGAGEQYF. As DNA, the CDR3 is TGTGCCGTTGGAGCGGGGGAGCAGTACTTC.